Listed below are T cell receptor beta chains from one sample, sequenced in a study of blood T cell repertoires in COVID-19. Clones were sequenced by immunoSEQ multiplex PCR, and TCRdb holds only the in-frame ones, with some missing. The repertoire holds under 250,000 clones, with 80% to 90% as singletons. The sequencing input was peripheral blood. These TCRs come from a woman aged 60-70 years who had recovered from COVID-19. Both conserved end residues are trimmed from each CDR3. Fields, in order: V gene, CDR3 protein.

v_gene: TRBV5-1
CDR3aa: ASSFAGRGGTDTQY

v_gene: TRBV7-6
CDR3aa: ASSLPGQGAGELF

v_gene: TRBV18
CDR3aa: ASSPTRLARTNTGELF

v_gene: TRBV19
CDR3aa: ASRSGLAGFYEQF

v_gene: TRBV19
CDR3aa: ASYTRDTNTGELF

v_gene: TRBV18
CDR3aa: ASSPYRDRESTDTQY

v_gene: TRBV13
CDR3aa: ASSLGLAGGTDTQY

v_gene: TRBV5-1
CDR3aa: ASSSGTSGVLSYNEQF

v_gene: TRBV5-4
CDR3aa: ASSFRETGGYEQY

v_gene: TRBV19
CDR3aa: ASSRGTGRILYEQY

v_gene: TRBV5-1
CDR3aa: ASSRGEDTQY

v_gene: TRBV7-3
CDR3aa: ASSLWGRANYGYT

v_gene: TRBV27
CDR3aa: ASRVTTPTYEQY

v_gene: TRBV7-9
CDR3aa: ATSPQGETEAF

v_gene: TRBV7-2
CDR3aa: ASSLWTWKNEITNYGYT

v_gene: TRBV6-4
CDR3aa: ASSTPRRDNQETQY

v_gene: TRBV11-2
CDR3aa: ASSLDRDTEAF

v_gene: TRBV30
CDR3aa: AWSDGLAGQETQY

v_gene: TRBV27
CDR3aa: ASSWLVGGTEAF

v_gene: TRBV2
CDR3aa: ASRPDRGNTEAF

v_gene: TRBV2
CDR3aa: ASSLAGGITDTQY

v_gene: TRBV19
CDR3aa: ASSPQAQGRTEAF

v_gene: TRBV29-1
CDR3aa: SVLAGAAGPEQF

v_gene: TRBV6-5
CDR3aa: ASSWGQRKETQY

v_gene: TRBV27
CDR3aa: ASSRNSYIGTMNTEAF

v_gene: TRBV5-1
CDR3aa: ASSSQRGEETQY

v_gene: TRBV3-1/TRBV3-2
CDR3aa: ASSPPPDRGHTEAF

v_gene: TRBV9
CDR3aa: ASSGGLNNEQF

v_gene: TRBV4-1
CDR3aa: ASSQGSAGMNTEAF

v_gene: TRBV19
CDR3aa: ASTALNNSPLH

v_gene: TRBV25-1
CDR3aa: ASSEWSSQDNSYEQY

v_gene: TRBV6-5
CDR3aa: ASSHRQGRTEAF

v_gene: TRBV4-1
CDR3aa: ASSQERGPDTQY

v_gene: TRBV3-1/TRBV3-2
CDR3aa: ASSQGIGYT

v_gene: TRBV19
CDR3aa: ASTDRSEAF

v_gene: TRBV9
CDR3aa: ASSPPRASYNEQF

v_gene: TRBV4-1
CDR3aa: ASAPWTGGETQY

v_gene: TRBV7-2
CDR3aa: ASSLETGSNEQY

v_gene: TRBV28
CDR3aa: ASSLGHGNEQF

v_gene: TRBV27
CDR3aa: ASSLWLAGGSSTDTQY

v_gene: TRBV3-1/TRBV3-2
CDR3aa: ASSQDPSGGAYEQY

v_gene: TRBV4-1
CDR3aa: ASSQFPRASYGYT

v_gene: TRBV3-1/TRBV3-2
CDR3aa: ASSQATGELF

v_gene: TRBV18
CDR3aa: ASSPQTQSGYEQY

v_gene: TRBV11-2
CDR3aa: ASSLVRTGGFGPQH